Listed below are T cell receptor beta chains from one sample, sequenced in a study of blood T cell repertoires in COVID-19. TCRdb keeps only in-frame clones here, not all; method: immunoSEQ multiplex PCR. The sample holds 250,000 to 300,000 clones, over 85% seen once. What was sequenced was peripheral blood. These TCRs come from a woman in her 30s with COVID-19, enrolled during active disease. The CDR3 runs from the conserved cysteine through the conserved F or W. Each record gives: V gene, clone size, CDR3 length, D gene, J gene, CDR3 DNA, CDR3 protein. The D gene is left open where the match is weak. Only part of the rows carry a size: once, few, many, or a class if the clone is expanded.

TRBV15	NA	16	TRBD1	TRBJ1-2	TGTGCCACCAGCCCCGAGAAAGGACAGGGAGGCTATGGCTACACCTTC	CATSPEKGQGGYGYTF
TRBV4-2	NA	15	TRBD2	TRBJ2-5	TGTGCCAGCAGCCGGGCCGGGGGGGACGAGGAGACCCAGTACTTC	CASSRAGGDEETQYF
TRBV10-2	few	16	TRBD1	TRBJ1-6	TGCGCCAGCAGTGCTCGGACAGGGACCTATAATTCACCCCTCCACTTT	CASSARTGTYNSPLHF
TRBV19	NA	14	TRBD1	TRBJ1-6	TGTGCCAGTAGTCGGGACAGGGAGGGTTCACCCCTCCACTTT	CASSRDREGSPLHF
TRBV6-1	NA	14	NA	TRBJ1-2	TGTGCCAGCAGTGAAATCCGACAGAATTATGGCTACACCTTC	CASSEIRQNYGYTF
TRBV18	once	13	NA	TRBJ2-1	TGTGCCAGCTCAAAAGAATTAGACAATGAGCAGTTCTTC	CASSKELDNEQFF
TRBV5-1	once	15	NA	TRBJ1-3	TGCGCCAGCAGCTTGGCCGCAGGGTCTGGAAACACCATATATTTT	CASSLAAGSGNTIYF
TRBV18	once	15	NA	TRBJ1-1	TGTGCCAGCTCACGGGGGGGCGCATCCAACACTGAAGCTTTCTTT	CASSRGGASNTEAFF
TRBV5-1	NA	17	TRBD2	TRBJ2-2	TGCGCCAGCAGCATGGGGCCAGCGGGGACCTACACCGGGGAGCTGTTTTTT	CASSMGPAGTYTGELFF
TRBV5-4	NA	14	TRBD1	TRBJ2-1	TGTGCCAGCAGGGGGACAGGCGGAGGCGATGAGCAGTTCTTC	CASRGTGGGDEQFF
TRBV5-6	NA	13	NA	TRBJ2-1	TGTGCCAGCAAGTCTAGACTAGGTGGAGAGCAGTTCTTC	CASKSRLGGEQFF
TRBV19	once	15	TRBD1	TRBJ1-2	TGTGCCAGTAGACCGGACAGGGAGGGGTACTATGGCTACACCTTC	CASRPDREGYYGYTF
TRBV5-4	NA	16	NA	TRBJ1-2	TGTGCCAGCAGCTCGCCTAACGACGGACTGCCGGACGGCTACACCTTC	CASSSPNDGLPDGYTF
TRBV27	once	17	TRBD2	TRBJ2-2	TGTGCCAGCAGTTCTACCAGACTAGCGGGTCAGACCGGGGAGCTGTTTTTT	CASSSTRLAGQTGELFF
TRBV5-6	NA	13	NA	TRBJ2-7	TGTGCCAGCAGCGGGGACATCTCCTACGAGCAGTACTTC	CASSGDISYEQYF
TRBV19	NA	13	NA	TRBJ2-1	TGTGCCAGTAGTATATGGACAGACAATGAGCAGTTCTTC	CASSIWTDNEQFF
TRBV4-2	NA	13	NA	TRBJ2-2	TGTGCCAGCACGACCAGGGGTACCGGGGAGCTGTTTTTT	CASTTRGTGELFF
TRBV5-1	NA	15	NA	TRBJ2-5	TGCGCCTCAAGCCGGGGGGCGGCCGGTGAGGAGACCCAGTACTTC	CASSRGAAGEETQYF
TRBV6-5	NA	12	TRBD1	TRBJ1-2	TGTGCCAGCAGTTCCAGGGGGCATGGCTACACCTTC	CASSSRGHGYTF
TRBV10-1	NA	14	NA	TRBJ2-3	TGCGCCAGTTGCCGGGAGATGGACACAGATACGCAGTATTTT	CASCREMDTDTQYF
TRBV23-1	NA	15	NA	TRBJ1-6	TGCGCCAGCAGTCCCCCGGCGGGAGCAAGGACACCCCTCCACTTT	CASSPPAGARTPLHF
TRBV4-2	NA	14	NA	TRBJ2-5	TGTGCCAGCAGCCAAGATAGCCTGCAAGAGACCCAGTACTTC	CASSQDSLQETQYF
TRBV5-4	NA	13	NA	TRBJ1-1	TGTGCCAGCAGTTTGGGTGAGGCCACTGAAGCTTTCTTT	CASSLGEATEAFF
TRBV7-2	NA	14	NA	TRBJ1-2	TGTGCCAGCACTCTTACCTTTCTACCCTTTGGCTACACCTTC	CASTLTFLPFGYTF
TRBV11-3	NA	14	NA	TRBJ2-1	TGTGCCAGCAGCTTAGACTCAGGGGTGGGTGAGCAGTTCTTC	CASSLDSGVGEQFF
TRBV10-2	NA	13	TRBD2	TRBJ2-5	TGCGCCAGCAGCGGACTAGTTAAAGAGACCCAGTACTTC	CASSGLVKETQYF
TRBV6-5	NA	15	NA	TRBJ1-1	TGTGCCAGCAGTCAGGGGTCCCTTATGAACACTGAAGCTTTCTTT	CASSQGSLMNTEAFF
TRBV4-2	NA	15	TRBD2	TRBJ2-5	TGTGCCAGCAGCCCTATAGCGGGGGGCGCGGAGACCCAGTACTTC	CASSPIAGGAETQYF
TRBV5-4	NA	14	NA	TRBJ1-1	TGTGCCAGCAGCTTATCAGTTGGGGGGACTGAAGCTTTCTTT	CASSLSVGGTEAFF
TRBV18	NA	13	NA	TRBJ2-1	TGTGCCAGCTCACCCCCCGGGGAGCATGAGCAGTTCTTC	CASSPPGEHEQFF
TRBV11-2	NA	15	TRBD2	TRBJ2-1	TGTGCCAGCAGCAGTACCGGGACTAGCGGCAATGAGCAGTTCTTC	CASSSTGTSGNEQFF
TRBV19	NA	13	NA	TRBJ1-4	TGTGCCAGTAGCGACACCCCAGGGGAAAAACTGTTTTTT	CASSDTPGEKLFF
TRBV11-2	NA	15	NA	TRBJ2-3	TGTGCCAGCAGCTTAGTTCGAGGGAACACAGATACGCAGTATTTT	CASSLVRGNTDTQYF
TRBV6-2/TRBV6-3	few	17	TRBD2	TRBJ2-3	TGTGCCAGCAGTTACGACCCACTAGCGGGGGCCCCAGATACGCAGTATTTT	CASSYDPLAGAPDTQYF
TRBV27	NA	14	NA	TRBJ2-7	TGTGCCAGCAGTTCCTCTGGTAGCTCCTACGAGCAGTACTTC	CASSSSGSSYEQYF
TRBV19	NA	11	NA	TRBJ1-2	TGTGCCTCAGAGGGCGCGGGGGGCTACACCTTC	CASEGAGGYTF